The 6 T cell receptor beta chains below all came from one sample that was sequenced in a study of identifying expanded T cells in peripheral blood. Some clones are missing from TCRdb's copy, which holds only in-frame ones; the method was immunoSEQ multiplex PCR. The sample contains around 100,000 clones, roughly 85% of which appear only once. Sequenced material: blood. These receptors were obtained from a person between 18 and 70 years old in good health.

The rearrangement uses TRBV5-1 and TRBJ1-1; no reliable D call. The CDR3 is 14 amino acids. Trimming removed 1 base at V and 4 bases at J, with 11 bases between. Per germline, CDR1 SGHRS and CDR2 YFSETQ. CDR3 residues: CASSLFSSGTEAFF. CDR3 nucleotides: TGCGCCAGCAGCTTGTTCAGTTCTGGCACTGAAGCTTTCTTT.

Written as DNA, the CDR3 is TGTGCCAGCAGCAACAGGGACGACAAGGCGCAGTATTTT. It specifies CASSNRDDKAQYF. The chain employs TRBV9 and TRBJ2-3, with a tentative D call TRBD1 (6 bases). Germline loops: CDR1 SGDLS, CDR2 YYNGEE. The length of the CDR3 is 13 residues. V gave up 4 bases and J gave up 10 bases, with 16 bases separating them. Complete variable domain (other parts from reference TRBV9 and TRBJ2-3): DSGVTQTPKHLITATGQRVTLRCSPRSGDLSVYWYQQSLDQGLQFLIQYYNGEERAKGNILERFSAQQFPDLHSELNLSSLELGDSALYFCASSNRDDKAQYFGPGTRLTVL.

The sample holds a few counts of this clone. Distinct nucleotide sequences in the sample also encode this CDR3. V usage is TRBV2 and J usage is TRBJ2-7; unclear D gene. The V gene's germline CDR1 is SNHLY and CDR2 FYNNEI. Trimming pared 3 bases from V and 4 bases from J, leaving 1 base between. CDR3 length: 10 amino acids. The CDR3 spells CASSDYEQYF. CDR3 nucleotide sequence: TGTGCCAGCAGTGATTACGAGCAGTACTTC.

V and J are TRBV18 and TRBJ2-5; D perhaps matches TRBD1 (5 bases). From germline, CDR1 is KGHSH and CDR2 LQKENI. V lost 6 bases and J lost 5, with 10 bases in between. The CDR3 spans 12 residues. CDR3 DNA sequence: TGTGCCAGCTCCCTCCAGGGTGAGACCCAGTACTTC. Amino acid sequence: CASSLQGETQYF.

The chain combines TRBV27 with TRBJ2-3, with a weak D call TRBD1 (6 bases). V lost 7 bases, J lost 0 bases, and 20 bases lay in between. Looked up from germline, CDR1 is MNHEY and CDR2 is SMNVEV (reference sequence). This CDR3 has 17 amino acids. In DNA, the CDR3 is TGTGCCAGCACCCCAACCAGGGGCGCGTCTAGCACAGATACGCAGTATTTT. Residues: CASTPTRGASSTDTQYF.

Here the CDR3 reads CASSVIAGEGNTQYF. The CDR3 DNA reads TGTGCCAGCAGTGTAATAGCGGGGGAAGGGAATACGCAGTATTTT. The chain is built from TRBV2 and TRBJ2-3; TRBD2 matches 9 bases. V was pared by 4 bases and J by 7 bases, with 9 bases of the junction left unmatched. The length of the CDR3 is 15 residues. Germline V gene data show CDR1 as SNHLY and CDR2 as FYNNEI.